Sequencing of this TCR beta chain was carried out in a study of control samples from healthy donors and cancer patients. Germline V gives CDR1 SGHNT, CDR2 YENEEA. The V and J ends lost 3 bases and 8 bases respectively, with 13 bases between them. CDR3 size: 14 residues. Profiled with immunoSEQ multiplex PCR; TCRdb holds only in-frame clones, not every one. The repertoire holds some 150,000 clones, with 91% as singletons. The source is a woman in her twenties or thirties in good health. The chain combines TRBV11-3 with TRBJ1-4; D is unresolved. Specimen: blood. CDR3 in amino acids: CASSLGISREKLFF. CDR3 sequence (DNA): TGTGCCAGCAGCTTGGGGATTTCGAGGGAAAAACTGTTTTTT.